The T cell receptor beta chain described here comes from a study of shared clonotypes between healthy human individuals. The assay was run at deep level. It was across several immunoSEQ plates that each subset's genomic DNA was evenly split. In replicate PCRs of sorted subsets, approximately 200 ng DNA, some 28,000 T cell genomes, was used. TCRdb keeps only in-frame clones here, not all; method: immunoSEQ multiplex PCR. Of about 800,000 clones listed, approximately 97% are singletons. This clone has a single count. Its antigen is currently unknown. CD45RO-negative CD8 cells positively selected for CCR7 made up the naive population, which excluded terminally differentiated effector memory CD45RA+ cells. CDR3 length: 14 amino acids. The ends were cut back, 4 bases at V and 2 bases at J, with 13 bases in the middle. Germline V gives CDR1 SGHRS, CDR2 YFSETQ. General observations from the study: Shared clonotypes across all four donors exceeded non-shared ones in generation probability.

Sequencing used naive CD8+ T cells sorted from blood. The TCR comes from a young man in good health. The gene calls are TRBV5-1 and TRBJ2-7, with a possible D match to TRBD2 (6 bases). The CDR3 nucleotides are TGCGCCAGCAGCCCACTCGGGGGACCCTACGAGCAGTACTTC. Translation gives CASSPLGGPYEQYF.